The TCR beta chain under discussion was sequenced for a study of OX40 agonist ivuxolimab in advanced cancers. Looking at the study overall: Eligibility admitted prior anti-PD-1, anti-PD-L1 or anti-CTLA-4 therapy; 35% to 40% had some. Partial responses, seen in three patients, involved one hepatocellular carcinoma and two cutaneous melanomas. General study points: CD8+ T cells were the subset that, on average, had more expanded clones than CD4+. CD4+ and CD8+ blood T cells expanded clonally by week 6 at 0.1 to 3.0 mg/kg.

Germline CDR1 and CDR2: SGHDT and YYEEEE. This CDR3 region has 12 residues. V lost 1 base, J lost 11 bases, and 10 bases lay in between. Sequencing used immunoSEQ multiplex PCR; TCRdb keeps in-frame clones, though not all of them. There are about 7,800 clones in the sample; 73% occur only once, and more than 50% lies in the top ten. There are a few counts of this clone. Its antigen remains unknown. This TCR was recovered from an adult with an advanced solid tumor such as melanoma, head and neck, liver or kidney cancer. This specimen consisted of CD4+ or CD8+ T cells sorted from blood, obtained in a trial of the OX40 agonist ivuxolimab. The rearrangement uses TRBV5-6 and TRBJ2-1; no clear D. The CDR3 reads CASSLQAGKQFF. The CDR3 DNA reads as TGTGCCAGCAGCTTGCAGGCAGGAAAGCAGTTCTTC.